These T cell receptor beta chains were read from a single sample in a study of CD8+ T cells in alopecia areata. Assay: immunoSEQ multiplex PCR; the TCRdb copy retains only in-frame clones and omits some. Of roughly 200,000 clones listed, 45% to 65% are singletons. This specimen was CD4+ T cells sorted from blood, taken at week 4, from a patient treated with tofacitinib. The receptors were sampled from a human donor with alopecia areata. CDR3s include the opening cysteine and the closing phenylalanine or tryptophan. The D gene is left open where the match is weak. Only part of the rows carry a size: once, few, many, or a class if the clone is expanded.

d_call	v_call	j_call	clone_size	cdr3_length	cdr3_aa	cdr3_nt
-	TRBV9	TRBJ2-2	-	16	CASSGQPYSDTGELFF	TGTGCCAGCAGCGGCCAACCCTACAGCGACACCGGGGAGCTGTTTTTT
-	TRBV9	TRBJ1-6	-	13	CASSVASGSPLHF	TGTGCCAGCAGCGTAGCCTCAGGGTCACCCCTCCACTTT
-	TRBV27	TRBJ2-5	-	14	CASSSGRDQETQYF	TGTGCCAGCAGTTCGGGCAGGGACCAAGAGACCCAGTACTTC
-	TRBV20-1	TRBJ2-7	-	10	CSAPGHEQYF	TGCAGTGCCCCCGGTCACGAGCAGTACTTC
-	TRBV27	TRBJ1-6	-	17	CASSPGPPFSDNSPLHF	TGTGCCAGCAGTCCCGGGCCACCTTTCTCGGATAATTCACCCCTCCACTTT
-	TRBV7-3	TRBJ2-1	-	18	CASSPGTVGLGSYNEQFF	TGTGCCAGCAGCCCCGGGACTGTAGGTCTGGGCTCCTACAATGAGCAGTTCTTC
TRBD2	TRBV29-1	TRBJ2-3	-	17	CSLPGLAGGPSTDTQYF	TGCAGCCTACCCGGACTAGCGGGGGGGCCAAGCACAGATACGCAGTATTTT
TRBD1	TRBV29-1	TRBJ1-1	-	16	CSVAEDRVLPNTEAFF	TGCAGCGTTGCCGAGGACAGGGTTCTTCCTAACACTGAAGCTTTCTTT
TRBD2	TRBV11-2	TRBJ2-1	-	16	CASSFRLAGFYNEQFF	TGTGCCAGCAGCTTTAGGCTAGCGGGGTTCTACAATGAGCAGTTCTTC
-	TRBV7-9	TRBJ2-5	few	14	CASSLRRGAETQYF	TGTGCCAGCAGCTTACGGCGGGGCGCAGAGACCCAGTACTTC
-	TRBV29-1	TRBJ2-3	few	14	CSVTVAGVGDTQYF	TGCAGCGTCACGGTGGCTGGGGTCGGAGATACGCAGTATTTT
TRBD2	TRBV29-1	TRBJ2-1	once	13	CSVLGRLAGEQFF	TGCAGCGTTTTAGGGAGGCTAGCGGGGGAGCAGTTCTTC
TRBD2	TRBV29-1	TRBJ2-1	-	14	CSLSTGGSYNEQFF	TGCAGCCTTTCTACGGGGGGATCCTACAATGAGCAGTTCTTC
TRBD2	TRBV5-1	TRBJ2-3	few	15	CASSLSGGPTDTQYF	TGCGCCAGCAGCTTGTCGGGGGGGCCCACAGATACGCAGTATTTT
-	TRBV27	TRBJ1-2	-	13	CASSSRDMRGYTF	TGTGCCAGCAGTTCCAGGGACATGAGGGGCTACACCTTC
-	TRBV28	TRBJ1-5	few	12	CASSSPNQPQHF	TGTGCCAGCAGTTCCCCCAATCAGCCCCAGCATTTT